This T cell receptor beta chain was recorded in a study of cytomegalovirus exposure and HLA in healthy donors. Whole-study findings and limits: A later analysis linked a missense variant in DCLRE1C to the trimming of TCR beta V and J genes.

CDR1 is SGHAT and CDR2 is FQNNGV in the germline V gene. The CDR3 loop spans 14 amino acids. The V and J ends lost 5 bases and 3 bases, in that order; junction bases with no gene match: 5. Worth noting for this clone: Its antigen is unknown.

PCR primers comprised 60 Vbeta and 13 Jbeta primers. Generated by immunoSEQ multiplex PCR, the TCRdb table keeps only in-frame clones and is missing some. The sample contains about 120,000 clones, approximately 80% of which appear only once. Sequenced sample: PBMCs. The receptor was derived from a man aged 35-49 years in good health and CMV-seropositive. This chain connects TRBV11-2 to TRBJ2-7, with TRBD1 matching 9 bases. CDR3 DNA: TGTGCCAGCAGCCCCCGGGACAGGGTCTACGAGCAGTACTTC. Encoded protein: CASSPRDRVYEQYF.